This TCR beta chain emerged from a study of T cells in Graves' hyperthyroidism and ophthalmopathy. Findings and limits, study-wide: Blood also carried most thyroid clonotypes expanded above 0.001.

Trimming cost V 2 bases and J 5 bases; bases outside gene matches: 11. The CDR3 sequence is 19 residues long. CDR1 and CDR2 from the germline V gene are SGHTA and FQGNSA. RNA transcripts provided the source from which TCR beta CDR3 regions were amplified. The TCR CDR3 first-round RT-PCR relied on the HTBI primer set. Via MiXCR, TCRdb re-called the multiplex PCR reads, giving one row per CDR3 protein. The sample has around 240,000 distinct CDR3 sequences, roughly 15% seen once. To note about this clonotype: Antigen unknown.

This receptor was taken from a woman between 40 and 50 years old with Graves' hyperthyroidism that later progressed to Graves' ophthalmopathy. V gene TRBV7-2 combines with J gene TRBJ2-2, with 13 bases lining up with TRBD2. Sequencing was performed on blood. The CDR3 DNA is TGTGCCAGCAGCTTACGCGGACTAGCGGGAGTGGTCGGGACCGGGGAGCTGTTTTTT. It yields the protein CASSLRGLAGVVGTGELFF.